These 18 T cell receptor beta chains were all obtained from the same sample, sequenced in a study of shared clonotypes between healthy human individuals. Data came from immunoSEQ multiplex PCR; TCRdb stores just in-frame clones and leaves some out. The table has about a million clones, around 80% seen once. The sequenced material came from memory CD4+ T cells sorted from blood. The sample's subset: CD45RA-negative fraction. These receptors came from a man aged 18 to 29 in good health.

In the case of this clone: This sample also contains other DNA sequences that code for the same CDR3. This chain links TRBV5-6 with TRBJ2-1; no firm D call. Trimming removed 0 bases at V and 1 base at J, with 5 bases between. CDR1 SGHDT and CDR2 YYEEEE come from the germline V gene. The CDR3 runs 14 residues. DNA for the CDR3: TGTGCCAGCAGCTTGGTGGGATCCTACAATGAGCAGTTCTTC. The encoded protein is CASSLVGSYNEQFF.

This clone was counted a few times. This chain joins TRBV5-1 and TRBJ2-3; 10 bases fit TRBD1. Trimming at V came to 7 bases and at J to 3 bases, leaving 5 bases not matched to a gene. Germline V gene sequence: CDR1 SGHRS, CDR2 YFSETQ. The CDR3 has 14 amino acids. The CDR3: CASAGQGNTDTQYF. In DNA form, the CDR3 reads TGCGCCAGCGCGGGACAGGGGAATACAGATACGCAGTATTTT.

This clone was detected once. Other DNA sequences in this specimen translate into the identical CDR3. This chain joins TRBV5-4 and TRBJ2-6; D is uncertain. The V gene lost 1 base and the J gene lost 1 base, with 0 bases spanning the gap. This CDR3 spans 13 amino acids. CDR1 SGHNT and CDR2 YYREEE come from the germline V gene (reference sequence). CDR3 region: CASSLSGANVLTF. CDR3 nucleotide sequence: TGTGCCAGCAGCTTGTCTGGGGCCAACGTCCTGACTTTC.

The chain employs TRBV4-3 and TRBJ2-1; TRBD2 matches at 7 bases. V shed 0 bases and J 0 bases; nucleotides not matched to a gene: 14. This CDR3 has 20 amino acids. The germline V gene encodes CDR1 LGHNA and CDR2 YSLEER. The CDR3, as DNA: TGCGCCAGCAGCCAAGATGGGGCTAGCGGTTTTTCAAGCTCCTACAATGAGCAGTTCTTC. Translated: CASSQDGASGFSSSYNEQFF.

The V call is TRBV18, the J call TRBJ1-1; TRBD1 matches 10 bases. The CDR3 runs to 14 residues. Germline V gene data show CDR1 as KGHSH and CDR2 as LQKENI. V was clipped by 1 base and J by 11 bases; unmatched bases: 7. This CDR3 reads CASSPLSDRGLAFF. For the CDR3, the DNA is TGTGCCAGCTCACCACTTAGCGACAGGGGGCTTGCTTTCTTT.

This clone was seen just once. The chain links TRBV4-1 to TRBJ2-7; D not resolved. V lost 1 base and J 2 bases, leaving 21 bases between the germline ends. CDR3 size: 18 residues. Germline CDR1 MGHRA, CDR2 YSYEKL. The CDR3 protein is CASSQAEGPRRETYEQYF. CDR3 bases: TGCGCCAGCAGCCAAGCTGAAGGGCCCCGTCGTGAGACCTACGAGCAGTACTTC.

This rearrangement joins TRBV25-1 to TRBJ2-3; 7 bases map to TRBD2. Trimming removed 4 bases from V and 0 bases from J; junction bases left unmatched: 1. CDR1 is MGHDK and CDR2 is SYGVNS in the germline V gene. This CDR3 region has 14 residues. CDR3 DNA: TGTGCCAGCAGTGCAGCGGGAAGCACAGATACGCAGTATTTT. Its protein product is CASSAAGSTDTQYF.

The V and J genes are TRBV5-6 and TRBJ2-1, with 14 bases fitting TRBD2. The V gene's germline CDR1 is SGHDT and CDR2 YYEEEE. The CDR3 loop spans 16 amino acids. V was clipped by 1 base and J by 4 bases; unmatched bases: 1. CDR3 DNA sequence: TGTGCCAGCAGCTTGCGACTAGCGGGAGGGTACAATGAGCAGTTCTTC. This codes for CASSLRLAGGYNEQFF.

The V and J genes are TRBV6-5 and TRBJ1-1; D ambiguous. CDR1 MNHEY and CDR2 SVGAGI come from the germline V gene. The CDR3 has 15 amino acids. With 0 bases removed from V and 3 bases from J, the gap between germline ends came to 11 bases. CDR3 sequence: CASSYSGRPYTEAFF. CDR3 in DNA: TGTGCCAGCAGTTACTCAGGCCGCCCTTACACTGAAGCTTTCTTT.

Note on this clone: Given a much more abundant clone one base away, this may be a read error. The chain links TRBV7-8 to TRBJ1-2; no clear D gene. This CDR3 has 11 amino acids. V was cut by 4 bases and J by 2 bases, with 2 bases left in between. The germline CDR1 and CDR2 sequences are SGHVS and FQNEAQ. The DNA of the CDR3 is TGTGCCAGCAGCTCGAACTATGGCTACACCTTC. Its protein is CASSSNYGYTF.

This chain connects TRBV18 to TRBJ1-6; the D is unclear. This CDR3 has 14 amino acids. The V gene lost 3 bases and the J gene lost 8 bases, with 11 bases spanning the gap. CDR1 KGHSH and CDR2 LQKENI come from the germline V gene. CDR3 bases: TGTGCCAGCTCACCGTGGGAGTTAGATTCACCCCTCCACTTT. This sequence encodes CASSPWELDSPLHF.

This chain links TRBV27 with TRBJ2-1, with D unresolved. The CDR3 runs to 15 residues. Germline V gene data show CDR1 as MNHEY and CDR2 as SMNVEV (reference sequence). Trimming pared 5 bases from V and 6 bases from J, leaving 17 bases between. CDR3 protein: CASSATAVRSNEQFF. The DNA for the CDR3 is TGTGCCAGCAGTGCGACGGCGGTTAGGAGCAATGAGCAGTTCTTC.

The gene calls are TRBV7-2 and TRBJ2-7; 9 positions match TRBD2. The CDR3 runs to 16 residues. V lost 5 bases, J lost 0 bases, and 8 bases stayed unmatched. From germline, CDR1 is SGHTA and CDR2 FQGNSA. The DNA for the CDR3 is TGTGCCAGCAGCACAATGGGCGGGGGGGTCTCCTACGAGCAGTACTTC. Its protein is CASSTMGGGVSYEQYF.

V is TRBV28 and J is TRBJ1-5; 10 nucleotides align to TRBD1. Germline values: CDR1 MDHEN, CDR2 SYDVKM. The CDR3 covers 16 residues. V lost 5 bases and J lost 2; bases outside the gene matches: 6. The CDR3 region has the DNA TGTGCCAGCAGTAGTGGGGACAGGGGTGGCAATCAGCCCCAGCATTTT. It yields the protein CASSSGDRGGNQPQHF.

The chain is built from TRBV5-8 and TRBJ2-1; 8 nucleotides agree with TRBD2. V was clipped by 2 bases and J by 8 bases; unmatched bases: 9. Germline values: CDR1 SGHTS, CDR2 YDEGEE. The CDR3 covers 15 residues. The CDR3 sequence is CASSFYQRGSDEQFF. CDR3 bases: TGTGCCAGCAGCTTTTATCAGCGGGGGTCGGATGAGCAGTTCTTC.

The chain couples TRBV6-6 to TRBJ2-5, with D possibly matching TRBD2 (5 bases). CDR1 and CDR2 (germline): MNHNY, SVGAGI (reference sequence). Trimming took 4 bases from V and 5 from J, leaving 14 bases between them. The CDR3 totals 14 residues. CDR3 bases: TGTGCCAGCAGTTCCCCCCCTAGCCCCGAGACCCAGTACTTC. Translating gives CASSSPPSPETQYF.

This rearrangement joins TRBV5-4 to TRBJ2-7, with 12 nucleotides matching TRBD2. CDR1 is SGHNT, CDR2 YYREEE, per germline (reference sequence). With 2 bases clipped from V and 1 base from J, the junction kept 4 bases outside the gene matches. This CDR3 has 16 residues. CDR3 coding DNA: TGTGCCAGCAGCTTCCTGACTAGCGGGAGATCCTACGAGCAGTACTTC. Its protein product is CASSFLTSGRSYEQYF. The entire variable domain, with the rest obtained from reference TRBV5-4 and TRBJ2-7, is as follows: ETGVTQSPTHLIKTRGQQVTLRCSSQSGHNTVSWYQQALGQGPQFIFQYYREEENGRGNFPPRFSGLQFPNYSSELNVNALELDDSALYLCASSFLTSGRSYEQYFGPGTRLTVT.

This clone was detected only a few times. V is TRBV4-3 and J is TRBJ1-5, with 7 bases lining up with TRBD1. The CDR3 runs 15 residues. After removal of 1 base from V and 5 bases from J, the junction contained 5 bases not matched to a gene. The germline CDR1 and CDR2 sequences are LGHNA and YSLEER. CDR3 protein: CASSQGQGSHQPQHF. DNA of the CDR3: TGCGCCAGCAGCCAAGGACAGGGATCACATCAGCCCCAGCATTTT.